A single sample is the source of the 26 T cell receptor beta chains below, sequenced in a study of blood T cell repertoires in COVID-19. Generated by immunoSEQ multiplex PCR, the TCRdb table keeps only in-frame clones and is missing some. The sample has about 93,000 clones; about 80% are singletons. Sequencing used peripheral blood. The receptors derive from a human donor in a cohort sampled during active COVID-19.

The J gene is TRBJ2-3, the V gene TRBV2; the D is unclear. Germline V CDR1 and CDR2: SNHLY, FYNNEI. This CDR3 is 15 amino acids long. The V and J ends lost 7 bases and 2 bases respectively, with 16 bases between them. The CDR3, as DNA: TGTGCCAGCAACCCCTCTGGCTTCCCCACAGATACGCAGTATTTT. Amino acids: CASNPSGFPTDTQYF.

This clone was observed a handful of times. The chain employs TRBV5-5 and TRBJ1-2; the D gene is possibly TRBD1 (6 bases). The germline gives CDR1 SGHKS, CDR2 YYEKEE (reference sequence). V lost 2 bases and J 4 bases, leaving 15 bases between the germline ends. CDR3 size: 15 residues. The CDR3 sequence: CASSLQGESRYGYTF. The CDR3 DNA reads TGTGCCAGCAGCTTACAGGGAGAGTCCCGCTATGGCTACACCTTC.

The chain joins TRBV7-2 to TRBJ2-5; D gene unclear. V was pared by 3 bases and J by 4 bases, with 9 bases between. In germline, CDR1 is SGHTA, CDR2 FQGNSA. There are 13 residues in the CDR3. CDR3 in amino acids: CASSLLRRETQYF. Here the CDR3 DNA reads TGTGCCAGCAGCTTGTTGAGAAGAGAGACCCAGTACTTC.

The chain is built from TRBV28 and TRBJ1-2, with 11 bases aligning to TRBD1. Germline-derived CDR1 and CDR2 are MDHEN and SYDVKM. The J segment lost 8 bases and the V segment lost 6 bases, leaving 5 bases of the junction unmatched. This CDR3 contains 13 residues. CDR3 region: CASRRTGGVGYTF. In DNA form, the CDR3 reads TGTGCCAGCAGACGGACAGGGGGCGTAGGCTACACCTTC.

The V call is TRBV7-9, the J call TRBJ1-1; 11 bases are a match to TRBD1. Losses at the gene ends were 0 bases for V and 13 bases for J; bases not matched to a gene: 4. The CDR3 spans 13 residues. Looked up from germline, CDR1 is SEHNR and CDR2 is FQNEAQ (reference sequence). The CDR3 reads CASSLAEGQGVFF. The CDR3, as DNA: TGTGCCAGCAGCTTAGCGGAGGGACAGGGGGTTTTCTTT.

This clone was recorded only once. CDR3 nucleotides: TGTGCCAGCAGCTCGGAACGGGGGGAAGGAAACACCATATATTTT. It translates to CASSSERGEGNTIYF. This chain links TRBV7-9 with TRBJ1-3, with a possible D match to TRBD1 (5 bases). CDR1 is SEHNR and CDR2 is FQNEAQ in the germline V gene (reference sequence). Trimming pared 4 bases from V and 4 bases from J, leaving 14 bases between. The CDR3 contains 15 residues.

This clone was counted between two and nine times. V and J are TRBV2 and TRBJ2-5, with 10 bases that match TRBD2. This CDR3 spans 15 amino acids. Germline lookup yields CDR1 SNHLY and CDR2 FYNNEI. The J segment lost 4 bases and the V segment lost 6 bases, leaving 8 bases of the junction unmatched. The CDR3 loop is CASRGRLAGIETQYF. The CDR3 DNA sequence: TGTGCCAGCAGGGGGAGACTAGCGGGTATAGAGACCCAGTACTTC.

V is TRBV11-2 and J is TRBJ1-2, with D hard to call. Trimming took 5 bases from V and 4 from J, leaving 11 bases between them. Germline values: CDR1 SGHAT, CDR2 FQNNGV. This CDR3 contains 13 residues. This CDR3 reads CASSPSPTYGYTF. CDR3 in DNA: TGTGCCAGCAGCCCCAGTCCAACCTATGGCTACACCTTC. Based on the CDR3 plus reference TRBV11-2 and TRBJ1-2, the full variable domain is EAGVAQSPRYKIIEKRQSVAFWCNPISGHATLYWYQQILGQGPKLLIQFQNNGVVDDSQLPKDRFSAERLKGVDSTLKIQPAKLEDSAVYLCASSPSPTYGYTFGSGTRLTVV.

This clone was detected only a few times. The DNA for the CDR3 is TGTGCCAGCAGCTTAAGACAGGGAGGCTACACCTTC. It translates to CASSLRQGGYTF. The V gene is TRBV7-9, the J gene TRBJ1-2; 7 bases match TRBD1. J was trimmed by 8 bases and V by 2 bases; bases with no gene match: 2. The germline CDR1 and CDR2 sequences are SEHNR and FQNEAQ (reference sequence). The CDR3 totals 12 residues.

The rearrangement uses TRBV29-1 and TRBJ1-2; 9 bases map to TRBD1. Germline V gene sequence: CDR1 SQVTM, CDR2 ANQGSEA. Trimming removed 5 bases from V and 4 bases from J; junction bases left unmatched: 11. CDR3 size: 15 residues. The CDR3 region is CSVLIQGAGGYGYTF. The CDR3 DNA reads TGCAGCGTTTTGATACAGGGGGCAGGAGGCTATGGCTACACCTTC.

The CDR3 loop is CASSSGGTGGFYEQYF. CDR3 nucleotides: TGCGCCAGCAGTAGTGGAGGGACAGGGGGTTTCTACGAGCAGTACTTC. The rearrangement joins TRBV5-1 to TRBJ2-7; 11 bases match TRBD1. The CDR3 is 16 residues long. Germline CDR1 is SGHRS and CDR2 is YFSETQ. Trimming cost V 5 bases and J 3 bases; bases outside gene matches: 10. The full variable domain, with the rest looked up from reference TRBV5-1 and TRBJ2-7, is KAGVTQTPRYLIKTRGQQVTLSCSPISGHRSVSWYQQTPGQGLQFLFEYFSETQRNKGNFPGRFSGRQFSNSRSEMNVSTLELGDSALYLCASSSGGTGGFYEQYFGPGTRLTVT.

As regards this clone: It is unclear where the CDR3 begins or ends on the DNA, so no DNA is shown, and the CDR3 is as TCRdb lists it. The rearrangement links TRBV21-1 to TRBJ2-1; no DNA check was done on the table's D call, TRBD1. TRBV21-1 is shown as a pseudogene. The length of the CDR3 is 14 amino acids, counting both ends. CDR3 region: CARFGTGSSNEQFF.

As DNA, the CDR3 is TGTGCCAGCAGCCAGCAGGGAGGCCAGCCCCAGCATTTT. Protein: CASSQQGGQPQHF. The chain is built from TRBV16 and TRBJ1-5; D might be TRBD1 (5 bases). Germline V gene data show CDR1 as KGHSY and CDR2 as FQNENV. CDR3 length equals 13 residues. The ends were cut back, 3 bases at V and 7 bases at J, with 10 bases in the middle.

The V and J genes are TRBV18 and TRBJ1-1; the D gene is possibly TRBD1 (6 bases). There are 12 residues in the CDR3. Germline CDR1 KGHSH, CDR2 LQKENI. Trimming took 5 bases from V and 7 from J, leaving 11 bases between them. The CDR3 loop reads CASSRQEGEAFF. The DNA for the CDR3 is TGTGCCAGCTCAAGACAGGAAGGTGAAGCTTTCTTT.

The chain's CDR3 is CASIPWTGGSTEAFF. DNA of the CDR3: TGTGCCAGCATCCCTTGGACAGGGGGTAGCACTGAAGCTTTCTTT. The genes are TRBV7-9 and TRBJ1-1, with TRBD1 identical over 10 bases. J lost 4 bases, V lost 7 bases, and 9 bases had no gene match. CDR1 and CDR2 (germline): SEHNR, FQNEAQ (reference sequence). The CDR3 loop spans 15 amino acids.

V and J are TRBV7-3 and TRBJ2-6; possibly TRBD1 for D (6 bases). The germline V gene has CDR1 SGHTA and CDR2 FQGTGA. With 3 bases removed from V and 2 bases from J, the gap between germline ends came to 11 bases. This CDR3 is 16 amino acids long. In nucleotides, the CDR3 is TGTGCCAGCAGCTTTGGAACAGGGACTGGGGCCAACGTCCTGACTTTC. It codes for CASSFGTGTGANVLTF.

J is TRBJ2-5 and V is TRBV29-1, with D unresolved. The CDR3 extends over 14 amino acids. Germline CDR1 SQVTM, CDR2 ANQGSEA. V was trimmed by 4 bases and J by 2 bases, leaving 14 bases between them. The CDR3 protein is CSVAGRGNQETQYF. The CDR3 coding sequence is TGCAGCGTTGCCGGAAGAGGTAATCAAGAGACCCAGTACTTC.

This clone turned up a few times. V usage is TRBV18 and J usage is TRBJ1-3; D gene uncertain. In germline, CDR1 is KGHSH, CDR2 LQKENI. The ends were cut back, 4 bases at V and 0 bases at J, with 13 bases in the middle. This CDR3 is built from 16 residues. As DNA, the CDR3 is TGTGCCAGCTCACGCGCCCGCGATAGCTCTGGAAACACCATATATTTT. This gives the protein CASSRARDSSGNTIYF.

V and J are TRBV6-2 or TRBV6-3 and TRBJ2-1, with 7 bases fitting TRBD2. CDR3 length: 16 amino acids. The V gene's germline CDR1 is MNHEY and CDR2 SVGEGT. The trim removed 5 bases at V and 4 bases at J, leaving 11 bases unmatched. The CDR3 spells CASSHLGGTKYNEQFF. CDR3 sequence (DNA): TGTGCCAGCAGTCACCTTGGGGGGACTAAGTACAATGAGCAGTTCTTC.

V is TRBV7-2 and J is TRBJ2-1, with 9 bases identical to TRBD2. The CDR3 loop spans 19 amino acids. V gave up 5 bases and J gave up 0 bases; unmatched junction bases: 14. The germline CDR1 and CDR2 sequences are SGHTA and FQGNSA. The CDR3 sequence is CASSPLGLAGIPSYNEQFF. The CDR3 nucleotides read TGTGCCAGCAGCCCCCTGGGCCTAGCGGGAATCCCCTCCTACAATGAGCAGTTCTTC.

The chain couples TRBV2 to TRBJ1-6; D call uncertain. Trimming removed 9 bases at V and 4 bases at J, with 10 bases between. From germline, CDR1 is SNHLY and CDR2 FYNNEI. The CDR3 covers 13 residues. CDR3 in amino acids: CASGLQYNSPLHF. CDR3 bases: TGTGCCAGTGGACTGCAGTATAATTCACCCCTCCACTTT.

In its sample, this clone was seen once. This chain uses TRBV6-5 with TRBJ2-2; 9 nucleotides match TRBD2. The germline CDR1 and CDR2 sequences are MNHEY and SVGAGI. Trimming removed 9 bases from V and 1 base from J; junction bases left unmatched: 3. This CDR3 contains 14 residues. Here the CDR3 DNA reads TGTGCCAGACGACTAGCGGAGAACACCGGGGAGCTGTTTTTT. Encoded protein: CARRLAENTGELFF.

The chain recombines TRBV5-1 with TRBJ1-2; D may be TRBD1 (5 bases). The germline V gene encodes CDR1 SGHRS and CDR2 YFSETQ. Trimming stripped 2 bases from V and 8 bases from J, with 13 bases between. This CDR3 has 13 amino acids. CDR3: CASSFDQGRGYTF. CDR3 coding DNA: TGCGCCAGCAGCTTCGATCAGGGTAGGGGCTACACCTTC.

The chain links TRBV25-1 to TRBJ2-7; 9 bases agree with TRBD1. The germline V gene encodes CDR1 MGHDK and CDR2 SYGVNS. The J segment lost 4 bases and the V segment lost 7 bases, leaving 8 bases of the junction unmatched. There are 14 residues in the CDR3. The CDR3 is CASIRSGQGYEQYF. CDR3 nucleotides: TGTGCCAGCATCCGGTCGGGACAGGGTTACGAGCAGTACTTC.

Here the CDR3 DNA reads TGTGCCAGCAGCCGGATCAGGGGGCTGAACACTGAAGCTTTCTTT. Its translation is CASSRIRGLNTEAFF. The rearrangement links TRBV3-1 (or the pseudogene TRBV3-2) to TRBJ1-1; 8 nucleotides align to TRBD1. The CDR3 extends over 15 amino acids. The V and J ends lost 4 bases and 0 bases, in that order; junction bases with no gene match: 4. CDR1 is LGHDT, CDR2 YNNKEL, per germline (reference sequence).

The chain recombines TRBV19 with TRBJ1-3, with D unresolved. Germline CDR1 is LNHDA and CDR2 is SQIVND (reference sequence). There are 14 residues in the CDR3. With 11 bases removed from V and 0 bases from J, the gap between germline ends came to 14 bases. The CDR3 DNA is TGTGCCGGCGCCCAGGATTTCTCTGGAAACACCATATATTTT. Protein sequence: CAGAQDFSGNTIYF.